These T cell receptor beta chains were read from a single sample in a study of shared clonotypes between healthy human individuals. Sequencing was performed with immunoSEQ multiplex PCR; in TCRdb, only in-frame clones are kept and a portion is missing. The table records about a million clones, approximately 80% of them present only once. The material sequenced was memory CD4+ T cells from PBMCs. These receptor sequences come from a man between 18 and 29 years old in good health. Some clones in this sample may be carry-over from other donors' samples. Both conserved end residues are part of each CDR3. The order of the fields is V gene, D gene, J gene, clone size, CDR3 protein, CDR3 DNA. A D gene is named only where the DNA matches it firmly. Not all rows give a size; the values are once, few, many and, for expanded clones, a class.

v_gene: TRBV6-5; d_gene: -; j_gene: TRBJ2-7; abundance: -; CDR3aa: CASSPSGVGVGEQYF; CDR3nt: TGTGCCAGCAGTCCCTCCGGGGTGGGGGTAGGCGAGCAGTACTTC
v_gene: TRBV7-9; d_gene: TRBD1; j_gene: TRBJ1-4; abundance: -; CDR3aa: CASSLRQGTNEKLFF; CDR3nt: TGTGCCAGCAGCTTACGACAGGGAACTAATGAAAAACTGTTTTTT
v_gene: TRBV27; d_gene: TRBD1; j_gene: TRBJ1-2; abundance: -; CDR3aa: CASSRTGIYGYTF; CDR3nt: TGTGCCAGCAGCCGGACAGGGATCTATGGCTACACCTTC
v_gene: TRBV5-1; d_gene: -; j_gene: TRBJ1-1; abundance: -; CDR3aa: CASSLAWGSMNTEAFF; CDR3nt: TGCGCCAGCAGCTTGGCGTGGGGTTCGATGAACACTGAAGCTTTCTTT
v_gene: TRBV29-1; d_gene: -; j_gene: TRBJ2-2; abundance: -; CDR3aa: CSVRALPPGELFF; CDR3nt: TGCAGCGTTCGGGCCTTACCCCCCGGGGAGCTGTTTTTT
v_gene: TRBV4-1; d_gene: TRBD1; j_gene: TRBJ2-1; abundance: -; CDR3aa: CASSQRGQGAGDEQFF; CDR3nt: TGCGCCAGCAGCCAACGTGGGCAGGGGGCTGGGGATGAGCAGTTCTTC
v_gene: TRBV27; d_gene: TRBD2; j_gene: TRBJ2-1; abundance: many; CDR3aa: CASSLWASGGLHNEQFF; CDR3nt: TGTGCCAGCAGTTTATGGGCTAGCGGGGGTCTCCACAATGAGCAGTTCTTC
v_gene: TRBV7-3; d_gene: -; j_gene: TRBJ2-7; abundance: few; CDR3aa: CASSLGGLGYEQYF; CDR3nt: TGTGCCAGCAGCTTAGGGGGGCTCGGGTACGAGCAGTACTTC
v_gene: TRBV6-5; d_gene: TRBD1; j_gene: TRBJ1-1; abundance: -; CDR3aa: CASSLTGSTEAFF; CDR3nt: TGTGCCAGCAGTTTGACAGGGTCCACTGAAGCTTTCTTT
v_gene: TRBV10-3; d_gene: -; j_gene: TRBJ1-5; abundance: once; CDR3aa: CAISEVGNQPQHF; CDR3nt: TGTGCCATCAGTGAGGTGGGGAATCAGCCCCAGCATTTT
v_gene: TRBV27; d_gene: TRBD2; j_gene: TRBJ2-7; abundance: -; CDR3aa: CASSFSYGGSYEQYF; CDR3nt: TGTGCCAGCAGTTTTTCGTACGGGGGGAGCTACGAGCAGTACTTC
v_gene: TRBV13; d_gene: -; j_gene: TRBJ2-1; abundance: few; CDR3aa: CASRAPPGRGRSNEQFF; CDR3nt: TGTGCCAGCAGGGCCCCCCCAGGGAGGGGGCGGAGTAATGAGCAGTTCTTC
v_gene: TRBV29-1; d_gene: -; j_gene: TRBJ1-2; abundance: -; CDR3aa: CSVAPIGHNGYTF; CDR3nt: TGCAGCGTAGCCCCTATAGGCCATAATGGCTACACCTTC
v_gene: TRBV28; d_gene: -; j_gene: TRBJ2-5; abundance: few; CDR3aa: CASSGRGGGWETQYF; CDR3nt: TGTGCCAGCAGTGGCAGAGGGGGGGGTTGGGAGACCCAGTACTTC
v_gene: TRBV4-3; d_gene: -; j_gene: TRBJ1-1; abundance: -; CDR3aa: CASSQHRAHAEAFF; CDR3nt: TGCGCCAGCAGCCAGCACAGGGCGCACGCTGAAGCTTTCTTT
v_gene: TRBV10-3; d_gene: -; j_gene: TRBJ2-7; abundance: -; CDR3aa: CAISDRNPTHYEQYF; CDR3nt: TGTGCCATCAGTGATCGAAACCCCACCCACTACGAGCAGTACTTC
v_gene: TRBV28; d_gene: -; j_gene: TRBJ1-2; abundance: -; CDR3aa: CASSDFQGGALSRYTF; CDR3nt: TGTGCCAGCAGCGACTTCCAGGGAGGAGCCCTGAGTCGCTACACCTTC
v_gene: TRBV23-1; d_gene: TRBD2; j_gene: TRBJ2-5; abundance: -; CDR3aa: CASNRTSGRGETQYF; CDR3nt: TGCGCCAGCAACCGGACTAGCGGGAGAGGGGAGACCCAGTACTTC
v_gene: TRBV5-1; d_gene: TRBD2; j_gene: TRBJ2-1; abundance: -; CDR3aa: CASSKAGTSGWSTYNEQFF; CDR3nt: TGCGCCAGCAGCAAGGCCGGGACTAGCGGGTGGAGCACCTACAATGAGCAGTTCTTC
v_gene: TRBV19; d_gene: -; j_gene: TRBJ1-5; abundance: -; CDR3aa: CASSIQAWGHQPQHF; CDR3nt: TGTGCCAGTAGTATCCAGGCTTGGGGTCATCAGCCCCAGCATTTT
v_gene: TRBV28; d_gene: TRBD1; j_gene: TRBJ1-4; abundance: -; CDR3aa: CASSRQGAANEKLFF; CDR3nt: TGTGCCAGCAGCCGACAGGGGGCGGCTAATGAAAAACTGTTTTTT
v_gene: TRBV20-1; d_gene: -; j_gene: TRBJ2-3; abundance: -; CDR3aa: CSAREYLTQYF; CDR3nt: TGCAGTGCTAGAGAGTATCTAACGCAGTATTTT
v_gene: TRBV5-1; d_gene: -; j_gene: TRBJ2-1; abundance: few; CDR3aa: CASTISPASVGNEQFF; CDR3nt: TGCGCCAGCACCATCTCCCCCGCTAGCGTGGGGAATGAGCAGTTCTTC
v_gene: TRBV30; d_gene: -; j_gene: TRBJ2-1; abundance: -; CDR3aa: CAWRGAGSYNEQFF; CDR3nt: TGTGCCTGGAGGGGGGCCGGGTCCTACAATGAGCAGTTCTTC
v_gene: TRBV30; d_gene: TRBD2; j_gene: TRBJ2-7; abundance: -; CDR3aa: CAWSSGLAGVGEQYF; CDR3nt: TGTGCCTGGAGTAGCGGGCTAGCGGGAGTGGGCGAGCAGTACTTC
v_gene: TRBV2; d_gene: -; j_gene: TRBJ1-5; abundance: -; CDR3aa: CASSEWGQPQHF; CDR3nt: TGTGCCAGCAGTGAATGGGGTCAGCCCCAGCATTTT
v_gene: TRBV19; d_gene: -; j_gene: TRBJ1-3; abundance: -; CDR3aa: CASSGLNRFGNTIYF; CDR3nt: TGTGCCAGTAGTGGTTTGAACAGGTTTGGAAACACCATATATTTT
v_gene: TRBV10-3; d_gene: TRBD1; j_gene: TRBJ1-1; abundance: -; CDR3aa: CAISGSQGTGNTEAFF; CDR3nt: TGTGCCATCAGTGGATCACAGGGGACGGGGAACACTGAAGCTTTCTTT
v_gene: TRBV6-1; d_gene: -; j_gene: TRBJ2-2; abundance: -; CDR3aa: CASRVVTLTGELFF; CDR3nt: TGTGCCAGCCGAGTGGTAACGCTAACCGGGGAGCTGTTTTTT
v_gene: TRBV2; d_gene: -; j_gene: TRBJ2-7; abundance: few; CDR3aa: CASRGDPYEQYF; CDR3nt: TGTGCCAGCAGGGGCGATCCCTACGAGCAGTACTTC
v_gene: TRBV4-3; d_gene: TRBD1; j_gene: TRBJ1-4; abundance: -; CDR3aa: CASSQGQGPNEKLFF; CDR3nt: TGCGCCAGCAGCCAAGGACAGGGACCTAATGAAAAACTGTTTTTT
v_gene: TRBV4-1; d_gene: -; j_gene: TRBJ1-4; abundance: -; CDR3aa: CASSPAERMVEKLFF; CDR3nt: TGCGCCAGCAGCCCCGCTGAGAGGATGGTTGAAAAACTGTTTTTT
v_gene: TRBV7-2; d_gene: TRBD2; j_gene: TRBJ2-1; abundance: -; CDR3aa: CASSLEGLTYNEQFF; CDR3nt: TGTGCCAGCAGCTTAGAGGGACTAACCTACAATGAGCAGTTCTTC
v_gene: TRBV6-1; d_gene: -; j_gene: TRBJ2-7; abundance: few; CDR3aa: CASRELTGTQGLNF; CDR3nt: TGTGCCAGCAGGGAATTGACCGGGACACAAGGATTAAACTTC
v_gene: TRBV30; d_gene: TRBD2; j_gene: TRBJ2-7; abundance: -; CDR3aa: CAWSGVRTSGRAGVEQYF; CDR3nt: TGTGCCTGGAGTGGGGTCCGAACTAGCGGGAGGGCCGGAGTCGAGCAGTACTTC
v_gene: TRBV7-9; d_gene: TRBD1; j_gene: TRBJ1-1; abundance: -; CDR3aa: CASSQTGGRKKHTEAFF; CDR3nt: TGTGCCAGCAGCCAGACAGGGGGCCGAAAGAAACACACTGAAGCTTTCTTT
v_gene: TRBV10-1; d_gene: -; j_gene: TRBJ2-1; abundance: -; CDR3aa: CASSDGPSPHNEQFF; CDR3nt: TGCGCCAGCAGCGACGGTCCGAGCCCCCACAATGAGCAGTTCTTC
v_gene: TRBV27; d_gene: TRBD2; j_gene: TRBJ2-1; abundance: -; CDR3aa: CASSRGVYSIGNEQFF; CDR3nt: TGTGCCAGCAGTCGGGGGGTGTATTCCATCGGGAATGAGCAGTTCTTC
v_gene: TRBV11-1; d_gene: -; j_gene: TRBJ2-1; abundance: -; CDR3aa: CASSGRYNEQFF; CDR3nt: TGTGCCAGCAGCGGCCGGTACAATGAGCAGTTCTTC
v_gene: TRBV27; d_gene: TRBD2; j_gene: TRBJ2-1; abundance: -; CDR3aa: CASSNPGLANKGTYNEQFF; CDR3nt: TGCGCCAGCAGTAATCCGGGACTAGCGAACAAAGGGACCTACAATGAGCAGTTCTTC
v_gene: TRBV5-1; d_gene: TRBD2; j_gene: TRBJ2-3; abundance: -; CDR3aa: CASSSGTSGTTDTQYF; CDR3nt: TGCGCCAGCAGCTCGGGGACTAGCGGGACCACAGATACGCAGTATTTT
v_gene: TRBV7-9; d_gene: -; j_gene: TRBJ2-3; abundance: -; CDR3aa: CATRWRTGTDTQYF; CDR3nt: TGTGCCACCCGGTGGAGAACCGGCACAGATACGCAGTATTTT
v_gene: TRBV30; d_gene: -; j_gene: TRBJ2-6; abundance: -; CDR3aa: CAWLPRSGANVLTF; CDR3nt: TGTGCCTGGCTTCCAAGATCTGGGGCCAACGTCCTGACTTTC
v_gene: TRBV29-1; d_gene: -; j_gene: TRBJ1-1; abundance: -; CDR3aa: CSVVITRVTEAFF; CDR3nt: TGCAGCGTTGTAATCACAAGGGTCACTGAAGCTTTCTTT
v_gene: TRBV7-2; d_gene: -; j_gene: TRBJ2-5; abundance: -; CDR3aa: CASSIRNQETQYF; CDR3nt: TGTGCCAGCAGCATCCGGAATCAAGAGACCCAGTACTTC
v_gene: TRBV4-3; d_gene: -; j_gene: TRBJ2-7; abundance: -; CDR3aa: CASSQDLRSSYEQYF; CDR3nt: TGCGCCAGCAGCCAAGATCTGAGGAGCTCCTACGAGCAGTACTTC
v_gene: TRBV9; d_gene: -; j_gene: TRBJ1-4; abundance: once; CDR3aa: CASSVSPSEKLFF; CDR3nt: TGTGCCAGCAGCGTATCCCCGAGTGAAAAACTGTTTTTT
v_gene: TRBV7-2; d_gene: TRBD1; j_gene: TRBJ2-7; abundance: -; CDR3aa: CASRGQGTYEQYF; CDR3nt: TGTGCCAGCAGGGGACAGGGTACCTACGAGCAGTACTTC